The 14 T cell receptor beta chains listed next were all sequenced from one sample in a study of T cells in Graves' hyperthyroidism and ophthalmopathy. What was amplified from RNA transcripts were TCR beta CDR3 regions. During a first-round RT-PCR of the TCR CDR3, the HTBI primer set was used. A single record per CDR3 protein comes from TCRdb applying MiXCR to the multiplex PCR reads. The table has nearly 750,000 distinct CDR3 sequences, just over 35% seen once. The sequencing input was blood. These receptors were taken from a woman between 40 and 50 years old with Graves' hyperthyroidism.

In its sample, this clonotype was seen a few times. J is TRBJ2-7 and V is TRBV6-6; D gene ambiguous. Germline V gene data show CDR1 as MNHNY and CDR2 as SVGAGI (reference sequence). Trimming shortened V by 2 bases and J by 4 bases, and 12 bases separated the two germline ends. The CDR3 totals 14 residues. CDR3 bases: TGTGCCAGCAGTTACGGCGGAGCCCCGTACGAGCAGTACTTC. It is translated as CASSYGGAPYEQYF.

The rearrangement joins TRBV28 to TRBJ1-2; D remains ambiguous. The V gene lost 2 bases and the J gene lost 1 base, with 8 bases spanning the gap. The CDR3 has 14 residues. Looked up from germline, CDR1 is MDHEN and CDR2 is SYDVKM. The CDR3 sequence is CASSLPPVNYGYTF. The CDR3 DNA is TGTGCCAGCAGTTTACCGCCCGTTAACTATGGCTACACCTTC.

In this sample, this clonotype turned up many times. The chain is built from TRBV29-1 and TRBJ2-7, with TRBD2 identical over 7 bases. Looked up from germline, CDR1 is SQVTM and CDR2 is ANQGSEA. CDR3 length: 14 amino acids. CDR3 residues: CSVLGRGRAYEQYF. The CDR3 DNA reads as TGCAGTGTCCTTGGGAGGGGTCGCGCCTACGAGCAGTACTTC.

A remark on this clonotype: A much larger clone lies a single base off, so this may be a read error. V usage is TRBV2 and J usage is TRBJ2-7; 9 positions match TRBD1. The CDR3 runs to 15 residues. J was trimmed by 3 bases and V by 9 bases; bases with no gene match: 12. Germline CDR1 and CDR2: SNHLY and FYNNEI. CDR3 region: CASSPGTGRIYEQYF. The CDR3 coding sequence is TGTGCCAGTAGTCCCGGGACAGGGAGGATCTACGAGCAGTACTTC.

This clonotype was picked up one time. The V gene is TRBV10-2, the J gene TRBJ2-3; D not certain. Germline CDR1 reads WSHSY; CDR2 reads SAAADI. V dropped 4 bases and J dropped 0 bases, with 11 bases sitting between them. The CDR3 is 15 residues long. For the CDR3, the DNA is TGCGCCAGCAGTGTAAACTCCCTCAGCACAGATACGCAGTATTTT. This codes for CASSVNSLSTDTQYF.

This sequence joins TRBV20-1 and TRBJ1-5, with TRBD1 identical over 10 bases. The V segment lost 2 bases and the J segment 13 bases; nucleotides outside the gene matches: 11. Germline lookup yields CDR1 DFQATT and CDR2 SNEGSKA (reference sequence). The CDR3 runs 14 residues. The CDR3 sequence: CSARPTGGGSNQHF. The CDR3 region has the DNA TGCAGTGCTAGACCGACAGGGGGCGGAAGCAATCAGCATTTT.

This clonotype came up many times. The chain couples TRBV25-1 to TRBJ1-4; D is undetermined. The CDR3 consists of 14 residues. Germline CDR1 is MGHDK and CDR2 is SYGVNS. V lost 6 bases to trimming and J lost 6 bases, with 14 bases between them. The CDR3 reads CASRGWGWDEKLFF. The DNA for the CDR3 is TGTGCCAGCAGAGGATGGGGTTGGGATGAAAAACTGTTTTTT.

The sample holds one count of this clonotype. The chain joins TRBV11-2 to TRBJ2-5, with 9 nucleotides matching TRBD2. The V gene end was trimmed by 3 bases and the J gene end by 9 bases; junction bases not matched to a gene: 11. The CDR3 contains 15 residues. Germline values: CDR1 SGHAT, CDR2 FQNNGV. In DNA, the CDR3 is TGTGCCAGCAGCTTGGCTAGCGGGATTGGGCTAGCCCAGTACTTC. Its protein product is CASSLASGIGLAQYF.

Points on this clonotype: A read error may be the cause here, since a much bigger clone is one base away. The rearrangement links TRBV29-1 to TRBJ1-2, with D unresolved. The CDR3 covers 15 residues. V lost 2 bases and J 6 bases, leaving 19 bases between the germline ends. CDR1 and CDR2 from the germline V gene are SQVTM and ANQGSEA. The CDR3, as DNA: TGCAGCGTTGAAAAGATGAGCCGGGGAGAAAATGGCTACACCTTC. Translated, it gives CSVEKMSRGENGYTF.

The chain carries TRBV19 and TRBJ2-7; maybe TRBD2 (6 bases). Germline values: CDR1 LNHDA, CDR2 SQIVND (reference sequence). V lost 0 bases to trimming and J lost 6 bases, with 15 bases between them. This CDR3 has 15 residues. CDR3 sequence: CASSIDTSQNGEQYF. Written as DNA, the CDR3 is TGTGCCAGTAGTATAGACACTAGCCAAAACGGCGAGCAGTACTTC.

This clonotype was counted at least ten times. The rearrangement joins TRBV10-1 to TRBJ2-2, with 7 bases that match TRBD2. CDR3 length equals 14 residues. Per germline, CDR1 WNHNN and CDR2 SYGVQD (reference sequence). The CDR3 here is CAASSGTNTGELFF. CDR3 bases: TGCGCTGCCTCTAGCGGCACGAACACCGGGGAGCTGTTTTTT.

This chain uses TRBV7-2 with TRBJ1-1; D gene unclear. Germline assignment: CDR1 SGHTA and CDR2 FQGNSA. Trimming shortened V by 2 bases and J by 2 bases, and 15 bases separated the two germline ends. CDR3 length: 16 amino acids. In nucleotides, the CDR3 is TGTGCCAGCAGCTTACGGCATATACGGTTCAACACTGAAGCTTTCTTT. This sequence encodes CASSLRHIRFNTEAFF.

This clonotype was counted a few times. V gene TRBV25-1 combines with J gene TRBJ1-1, with D hard to call. CDR3 length equals 18 residues. Germline V gene data show CDR1 as MGHDK and CDR2 as SYGVNS. Trimming took 6 bases from V and 0 from J, leaving 23 bases between them. Written as DNA, the CDR3 is TGTGCCAGCAGCCAGATAGGAGGGCCCCACTTTGTGAACACTGAAGCTTTCTTT. This sequence encodes CASSQIGGPHFVNTEAFF. The variable domain in full, with the rest retrieved from reference TRBV25-1 and TRBJ1-1, is EADIYQTPRYLVIGTGKKITLECSQTMGHDKMYWYQQDPGMELHLIHYSYGVNSTEKGDLSSESTVSRIRTEHFPLTLESARPSHTSQYLCASSQIGGPHFVNTEAFFGQGTRLTVV.

There are a few counts of this clonotype. The V and J genes are TRBV27 and TRBJ1-6; D is perhaps TRBD1 (6 bases). Trimming removed 6 bases at V and 6 bases at J, with 12 bases between. CDR1 MNHEY and CDR2 SMNVEV come from the germline V gene (reference sequence). This CDR3 is 14 amino acids long. CDR3 DNA sequence: TGTGCCAGCAGGGGGGCGATTTCTAATTCACCCCTCCACTTT. Protein product: CASRGAISNSPLHF.